Each of the 23 T cell receptor beta chains below was sequenced from the same sample in a study of blood T cell repertoires in COVID-19. Using immunoSEQ multiplex PCR, the repertoire was profiled, and TCRdb retains in-frame clones only, with some absent. The data contain 250,000 or so clones, approximately 90% of them singletons. The specimen sequenced was PBMCs or T cells enriched from blood (not recorded which). These receptors originate from a woman aged 25 to 45 with acute COVID-19.

The chain has TRBV9 and TRBJ2-1; D not resolved. Germline V CDR1 and CDR2: SGDLS, YYNGEE. Trimming stripped 4 bases from V and 2 bases from J, with 16 bases between. CDR3 length: 16 amino acids. CDR3 residues: CASSPPDRGTYNEQFF. The CDR3 DNA follows: TGTGCCAGCAGCCCTCCAGACCGAGGAACCTACAATGAGCAGTTCTTC. The full variable domain, rest sourced from reference TRBV9 and TRBJ2-1, is DSGVTQTPKHLITATGQRVTLRCSPRSGDLSVYWYQQSLDQGLQFLIQYYNGEERAKGNILERFSAQQFPDLHSELNLSSLELGDSALYFCASSPPDRGTYNEQFFGPGTRLTVL.

This chain's CDR3 is CASSLRLASEQYF. CDR3 coding DNA: TGTGCCAGCAGCCTGAGACTAGCGTCCGAGCAGTACTTC. V gene TRBV14 combines with J gene TRBJ2-7, with TRBD2 matching 8 bases. The CDR3 contains 13 residues. V shed 4 bases, J shed 6 bases, and the junction held 5 bases outside the gene matches. Germline V lookup: CDR1 SGHDN, CDR2 FVKESK.

V is TRBV7-2 and J is TRBJ2-7; 11 positions agree with TRBD2. The CDR3 consists of 16 residues. CDR1 and CDR2 from the germline V gene are SGHTA and FQGNSA. V lost 3 bases, J lost 5 bases, and 9 bases stayed unmatched. CDR3 region: CASSFVLAGGSHEQYF. The CDR3 DNA follows: TGTGCCAGCAGCTTTGTGCTAGCGGGAGGATCACACGAGCAGTACTTC.

This clone came up once. The J gene is TRBJ2-7, the V gene TRBV19; D is uncertain. The germline gives CDR1 LNHDA, CDR2 SQIVND (reference sequence). The CDR3 is 14 residues long. The V gene lost 5 bases and the J gene lost 2 bases, with 13 bases spanning the gap. The CDR3 DNA follows: TGTGCCAGTAGTGCCAGTACGATCACCTACGAGCAGTACTTC. It yields the protein CASSASTITYEQYF.

The chain joins TRBV27 to TRBJ1-6; D unresolved. Trimming removed 1 base at V and 5 bases at J, with 9 bases between. The CDR3 loop spans 15 amino acids. Germline CDR1 MNHEY, CDR2 SMNVEV (reference sequence). The CDR3 DNA follows: TGTGCCAGCAGTTTATTACAGCCCGATAATTCACCCCTCCACTTT. Encoded protein: CASSLLQPDNSPLHF.

This clone appeared a few times. This chain joins TRBV6-2 or TRBV6-3 and TRBJ2-1; D is perhaps TRBD2 (6 bases). Trimming pared 2 bases from V and 8 bases from J, leaving 16 bases between. Germline CDR1 and CDR2: MNHEY and SVGEGT. The CDR3 extends over 15 amino acids. The CDR3 DNA is TGTGCCAGCAGTTACGCGACTAGTTGGCCCGATGAGCAGTTCTTC. This translates into CASSYATSWPDEQFF.

This clone was observed once. The chain combines TRBV5-1 with TRBJ2-7; 13 bases agree with TRBD2. Germline lookup yields CDR1 SGHRS and CDR2 YFSETQ. CDR3 length: 15 amino acids. V was pared by 4 bases and J by 4 bases, with 5 bases of the junction left unmatched. This CDR3 is CASSPRTSGGYEQYF. The DNA of the CDR3 is TGCGCCAGCAGCCCAAGGACTAGCGGGGGTTACGAGCAGTACTTC.

This clone was found many times. The chain carries TRBV10-3 and TRBJ2-2; D might be TRBD1 (6 bases). In germline, CDR1 is ENHRY, CDR2 SYGVKD. The CDR3 has 18 residues. V was shortened by 7 bases and J by 4 bases, with 25 bases between the two germline ends. As DNA, the CDR3 is TGTGCCATCACTTCCCGCCCCGGACAGACCCCGACCACCGGGGAGCTGTTTTTT. Translating gives CAITSRPGQTPTTGELFF.

This clone was detected only once. The chain has TRBV7-9 and TRBJ2-5, with D perhaps TRBD1 (6 bases). V was shortened by 5 bases and J by 7 bases, with 14 bases between the two germline ends. CDR3 length equals 13 residues. CDR1 and CDR2 (germline): SEHNR, FQNEAQ (reference sequence). The CDR3, as DNA: TGTGCCAGCAGCACTAGACAGGACCGGACCCAGTACTTC. Protein: CASSTRQDRTQYF.

The CDR3 spells CASSPRFTANTGELFF. DNA of the CDR3: TGTGCCAGCTCACCTCGGTTCACAGCGAACACCGGGGAGCTGTTTTTT. The rearrangement uses TRBV18 and TRBJ2-2; D remains unclear. In germline, CDR1 is KGHSH, CDR2 LQKENI. V shed 3 bases and J shed 0 bases, with 11 bases lying between them. CDR3 length equals 16 residues.

CDR3: CASSIGQGTYEQYF. In DNA form, the CDR3 reads TGTGCCAGTAGTATCGGACAGGGGACCTACGAGCAGTACTTC. The genes are TRBV19 and TRBJ2-7, with 9 bases aligning to TRBD1. V was clipped by 3 bases and J by 2 bases; unmatched bases: 2. CDR3 length equals 14 residues. In germline, CDR1 is LNHDA, CDR2 SQIVND (reference sequence).

Only a few counts were recorded for this clone. The chain combines TRBV27 with TRBJ1-3; D is unresolved. Germline lookup yields CDR1 MNHEY and CDR2 SMNVEV (reference sequence). The length of the CDR3 is 13 residues. The V end lost 7 bases, the J end lost 0 bases, and 7 bases lay between the germline ends. This chain's CDR3 is CASKHRSGNTIYF. CDR3 nucleotides: TGTGCCAGCAAACACCGCTCTGGAAACACCATATATTTT.

The chain joins TRBV11-2 to TRBJ2-3, with TRBD2 matching over 8 bases. The CDR3 extends over 15 amino acids. Unmatched junction bases numbered 12, after V lost 6 bases and J lost 7 bases. Looked up from germline, CDR1 is SGHAT and CDR2 is FQNNGV. CDR3 sequence (DNA): TGTGCCAGCAGTCCAGGGAACGGGAGGGCAAATACGCAGTATTTT. It encodes CASSPGNGRANTQYF. The full variable domain, in which reference TRBV11-2 and TRBJ2-3 provide the parts outside the CDR3, is EAGVAQSPRYKIIEKRQSVAFWCNPISGHATLYWYQQILGQGPKLLIQFQNNGVVDDSQLPKDRFSAERLKGVDSTLKIQPAKLEDSAVYLCASSPGNGRANTQYFGPGTRLTVL.

In its sample, this clone was seen once. V is TRBV5-4 and J is TRBJ2-3, with 10 bases that match TRBD2. The CDR3 covers 16 residues. Germline values: CDR1 SGHNT, CDR2 YYREEE (reference sequence). Trimming at V came to 5 bases and at J to 1 base, leaving 7 bases not matched to a gene. This chain's CDR3 is CASRAGGTSGTDTQYF. For the CDR3, the DNA is TGTGCCAGCAGGGCCGGTGGGACTAGCGGCACAGATACGCAGTATTTT.

This clone appeared a single time. The genes are TRBV27 and TRBJ2-1, with a tentative D call TRBD1 (5 bases). The V gene lost 3 bases and the J gene lost 8 bases, with 8 bases spanning the gap. The CDR3 consists of 12 residues. CDR1 and CDR2 (germline): MNHEY, SMNVEV (reference sequence). The CDR3 spells CASSFRVDEQFF. CDR3 nucleotide sequence: TGTGCCAGCAGTTTCAGGGTTGATGAGCAGTTCTTC.

The gene calls are TRBV7-3 and TRBJ2-1, with TRBD2 as a possible D gene (6 bases). Germline CDR1 is SGHTA and CDR2 is FQGTGA. Between the trimmed V and J ends, which lost 2 bases and 6 bases, there was a span of 11 bases. This CDR3 comprises 14 residues. The CDR3 loop is CASSLSRGGNEQFF. The CDR3 region has the DNA TGTGCCAGCAGCTTATCCCGGGGAGGCAATGAGCAGTTCTTC.

This clone was observed once. The gene calls are TRBV5-1 and TRBJ2-3; 7 nucleotides align to TRBD2. The germline gives CDR1 SGHRS, CDR2 YFSETQ. CDR3 length equals 16 residues. The V gene end was trimmed by 5 bases and the J gene end by 2 bases; junction bases not matched to a gene: 11. CDR3 bases: TGCGCCAGCAGTCAATCGTTACGGGAGGACACAGATACGCAGTATTTT. It specifies CASSQSLREDTDTQYF.

This sequence joins TRBV18 and TRBJ1-1; TRBD1 might be the D (6 bases). Germline CDR1 and CDR2: KGHSH and LQKENI. The V gene lost 2 bases and the J gene lost 6 bases, with 10 bases spanning the gap. There are 13 residues in the CDR3. In DNA, the CDR3 is TGTGCCAGCTCACCAAGGGGGGGCTCTGAAGCTTTCTTT. It yields the protein CASSPRGGSEAFF.

The chain carries TRBV19 and TRBJ2-7; D possibly corresponds to TRBD2 (6 bases). Germline values: CDR1 LNHDA, CDR2 SQIVND (reference sequence). Deletions cut 5 bases from V and 1 base from J, with 12 bases between. The CDR3 has 14 residues. CDR3 bases: TGTGCCAGTAGTCGCGGGGAAAAGTCCTACGAGCAGTACTTC. As protein: CASSRGEKSYEQYF.

The genes are TRBV28 and TRBJ2-7; TRBD2 matches 7 bases. The germline gives CDR1 MDHEN, CDR2 SYDVKM. The J segment lost 0 bases and the V segment lost 6 bases, leaving 14 bases of the junction unmatched. This CDR3 spans 17 amino acids. The CDR3 spells CASSYNLAVLSSYEQYF. CDR3 bases: TGTGCCAGCAGCTATAACCTAGCGGTGCTTAGCTCCTACGAGCAGTACTTC. Full variable domain (outside the CDR3, taken from reference TRBV28 and TRBJ2-7): DVKVTQSSRYLVKRTGEKVFLECVQDMDHENMFWYRQDPGLGLRLIYFSYDVKMKEKGDIPEGYSVSREKKERFSLILESASTNQTSMYLCASSYNLAVLSSYEQYFGPGTRLTVT.

The rearrangement links TRBV4-1 to TRBJ1-5; D is unclear. CDR3 length: 13 amino acids. The germline gives CDR1 MGHRA, CDR2 YSYEKL. The V and J ends lost 1 base and 6 bases respectively, with 7 bases between them. CDR3 in amino acids: CASSQGRFQPQHF. Written as DNA, the CDR3 is TGCGCCAGCAGCCAAGGCAGATTTCAGCCCCAGCATTTT.

The chain joins TRBV20-1 to TRBJ2-3; 12 bases match TRBD1. Germline V lookup: CDR1 DFQATT, CDR2 SNEGSKA (reference sequence). Losses at the gene ends were 4 bases for V and 2 bases for J; bases not matched to a gene: 13. This CDR3 is built from 18 residues. The chain's CDR3 is CSAIDSRGTGGNTDTQYF. CDR3 DNA sequence: TGCAGTGCTATTGACTCCAGAGGGACAGGGGGCAACACAGATACGCAGTATTTT.

The rearrangement uses TRBV21-1 and TRBJ2-7; the DNA was not compared with TRBD2, the D call given in the table. TRBV21-1 is described as a pseudogene. This CDR3 contains 13 residues. CDR3: CASSSRAPNEQYF. CDR3 nucleotides: TGTGCCAGCAGCTCGCGAGCCCCTAACGAGCAGTACTTC.